The 20 T cell receptor beta chains given below trace back to one sample, sequenced in a study of cytomegalovirus exposure and HLA in healthy donors (dated by TCRdb to about 2017). The library was generated by the immunoSEQ multiplex PCR assay. Imported from immuneACCESS, the table was reduced by TCRdb to in-frame sequences with V and J called. These copies leave out some clones; in studies compared against another copy, an unresolved V gene accounts for under half, and the cause of the remainder is not known. This sample comprises fewer than 250,000 clones, about 82% of them detected only once. The ten largest account for around 1.6% of the sample. Source material: PBMCs. These receptors all stem from a woman aged 18-29 years in good health and CMV-seronegative.

As concerns this clone: A read error is likely here: a far larger clone is one base away. This specimen includes other DNA sequences encoding the same CDR3. This rearrangement joins TRBV27 to TRBJ1-1, with TRBD1 as a possible D gene (5 bases). The V end was cut by 3 bases, the J end by 4 bases, with 6 bases between. Germline lookup yields CDR1 MNHEY and CDR2 SMNVEV (reference sequence). The CDR3 extends over 12 amino acids. Here the CDR3 DNA reads TGTGCCAGCAGTTTTAGGGGCACTGAAGCTTTCTTT. It encodes CASSFRGTEAFF.

The rearrangement links TRBV19 to TRBJ1-5; the D gene is possibly TRBD1 (6 bases). V lost 5 bases and J 6 bases, leaving 26 bases between the germline ends. The CDR3 is 18 amino acids. In germline, CDR1 is LNHDA, CDR2 SQIVND (reference sequence). The CDR3 DNA follows: TGTGCCAGTAGTGTCTTTTACAGGGCCCCTTTAAGTGGTCAGCCCCAGCATTTT. Translating gives CASSVFYRAPLSGQPQHF.

This clone was observed a single time. This chain connects TRBV7-9 to TRBJ2-7; 7 nucleotides agree with TRBD2. V lost 5 bases to trimming and J lost 7 bases; unmatched junction nucleotides: 5. Germline CDR1 reads SEHNR; CDR2 reads FQNEAQ (reference sequence). The CDR3 extends over 12 amino acids. CDR3 DNA sequence: TGTGCCAGCAGCACTACGGGAGGAGAGCAGTACTTC. This gives the protein CASSTTGGEQYF. Based on the CDR3 plus reference TRBV7-9 and TRBJ2-7, the full variable domain is DTGVSQNPRHKITKRGQNVTFRCDPISEHNRLYWYRQTLGQGPEFLTYFQNEAQLEKSRLLSDRFSAERPKGSFSTLEIQRTEQGDSAMYLCASSTTGGEQYFGPGTRLTVT.

The rearrangement uses TRBV4-1 and TRBJ1-5; D might be TRBD1 (5 bases). The V gene's germline CDR1 is MGHRA and CDR2 YSYEKL. The CDR3 has 18 amino acids. The V gene lost 0 bases and the J gene lost 4 bases, with 19 bases spanning the gap. CDR3 in amino acids: CASSQEGGRVPLNQPQHF. The CDR3 nucleotides are TGCGCCAGCAGCCAAGAGGGGGGTCGGGTCCCTTTAAATCAGCCCCAGCATTTT.

The gene calls are TRBV5-1 and TRBJ2-3, with 10 bases that match TRBD1. J gave up 2 bases and V 1 base, and 7 bases lay outside the gene matches. Germline V lookup: CDR1 SGHRS, CDR2 YFSETQ. The CDR3 contains 17 residues. CDR3 nucleotide sequence: TGCGCCAGCAGCTTGTCGGAGACAGGGGGCTTCACAGATACGCAGTATTTT. This encodes CASSLSETGGFTDTQYF.

This chain joins TRBV11-3 and TRBJ2-1; TRBD1 agrees at 7 bases. V lost 4 bases to trimming and J lost 3 bases; unmatched junction nucleotides: 3. Germline V CDR1 and CDR2: SGHNT, YENEEA. This CDR3 contains 14 residues. Written as DNA, the CDR3 is TGTGCCAGCAGCTCCGGGACAGACTACAATGAGCAGTTCTTC. Encoded protein: CASSSGTDYNEQFF.

The chain uses TRBV5-1 and TRBJ2-1, with 8 bases fitting TRBD1. Germline CDR1 reads SGHRS; CDR2 reads YFSETQ. The length of the CDR3 is 17 residues. V lost 0 bases, J lost 0 bases, and 5 bases stayed unmatched. CDR3 coding DNA: TGCGCCAGCAGCTTGGAGGGACAGGCTTTCTCCTACAATGAGCAGTTCTTC. It translates to CASSLEGQAFSYNEQFF.

The rearrangement links TRBV6-1 to TRBJ1-1, with 9 bases aligning to TRBD1. Looked up from germline, CDR1 is MNHNS and CDR2 is SASEGT. CDR3 size: 14 residues. Trimming at V came to 6 bases and at J to 5 bases, leaving 7 bases not matched to a gene. The CDR3 loop is CASRAGTGKTEAFF. In DNA, the CDR3 is TGTGCCAGCAGAGCGGGGACAGGGAAAACTGAAGCTTTCTTT.

V gene TRBV14 combines with J gene TRBJ2-7; D call uncertain. The CDR3 totals 11 residues. The V end lost 2 bases, the J end lost 3 bases, and 2 bases lay between the germline ends. Germline V gene lookup returns CDR1 SGHDN and CDR2 FVKESK. CDR3 loop: CASSQYYEQYF. CDR3 nucleotide sequence: TGTGCCAGCAGCCAATACTACGAGCAGTACTTC.

The chain uses TRBV18 and TRBJ2-7; 8 bases are a match to TRBD1. CDR1 is KGHSH, CDR2 LQKENI, per germline. Germline trimming cut 3 bases from V and 3 bases from J; bases unmatched to any gene: 4. This CDR3 region has 14 residues. CDR3 residues: CASSPQGAVYEQYF. In nucleotides, the CDR3 is TGTGCCAGCTCACCCCAGGGGGCCGTCTACGAGCAGTACTTC.

The chain joins TRBV5-1 to TRBJ2-3; 10 nucleotides align to TRBD2. Unmatched junction bases numbered 9, after V lost 6 bases and J lost 5 bases. Germline CDR1 reads SGHRS; CDR2 reads YFSETQ. The CDR3 sequence is 15 residues long. CDR3 amino acids: CASMTSGFSGDTQYF. CDR3 nucleotides: TGCGCCAGCATGACTAGCGGGTTCTCGGGAGATACGCAGTATTTT.

The chain employs TRBV9 and TRBJ1-3; D may be TRBD1 (5 bases). Germline CDR1 is SGDLS and CDR2 is YYNGEE. The CDR3 length is 15 residues. Trimming shortened V by 3 bases and J by 2 bases, and 12 bases separated the two germline ends. CDR3 nucleotide sequence: TGTGCCAGCAGCGACGGACACGGTACTGGAAACACCATATATTTT. Protein sequence: CASSDGHGTGNTIYF.

DNA for the CDR3: TGCAGCGTAACCGGGACAGGGCTAGGGGAGACCCAGTACTTC. Translating gives CSVTGTGLGETQYF. The V and J genes are TRBV29-1 and TRBJ2-5; the match to TRBD1 covers 9 bases. V shed 6 bases, J shed 5 bases, and the junction held 10 bases outside the gene matches. This CDR3 contains 14 residues. Germline-derived CDR1 and CDR2 are SQVTM and ANQGSEA.

The rearrangement joins TRBV2 to TRBJ1-1; 7 bases fit TRBD1. CDR3 size: 14 residues. V lost 6 bases and J lost 0; bases outside the gene matches: 4. Germline-derived CDR1 and CDR2 are SNHLY and FYNNEI. Here the CDR3 reads CASRTDRMNTEAFF. The CDR3 DNA reads as TGTGCCAGCAGGACGGACAGGATGAACACTGAAGCTTTCTTT. Using reference TRBV2 and TRBJ1-1 for the parts outside the CDR3, the full variable domain is EPEVTQTPSHQVTQMGQEVILRCVPISNHLYFYWYRQILGQKVEFLVSFYNNEISEKSEIFDDQFSVERPDGSNFTLKIRSTKLEDSAMYFCASRTDRMNTEAFFGQGTRLTVV.

V and J are TRBV13 and TRBJ1-2, with D possibly TRBD1 on 6 matching bases. The CDR3 spans 15 residues. V lost 0 bases and J lost 2, with 10 bases in between. Germline CDR1 reads PRHDT; CDR2 reads FYEKMQ (reference sequence). The CDR3 DNA follows: TGTGCCAGCAGCTTAGGAATACAGGGAAACTATGGCTACACCTTC. It translates to CASSLGIQGNYGYTF.

The chain recombines TRBV7-9 with TRBJ1-2, with D uncertain. Deletions cut 2 bases from V and 4 bases from J, with 14 bases between. Germline lookup yields CDR1 SEHNR and CDR2 FQNEAQ (reference sequence). The CDR3 is 15 amino acids. CDR3 amino acids: CASSLKNPVFYGYTF. As DNA, the CDR3 is TGTGCCAGCAGCTTAAAAAACCCGGTTTTCTATGGCTACACCTTC.

The rearrangement uses TRBV29-1 and TRBJ2-7; a possible D gene is TRBD1 (6 bases). CDR1 SQVTM and CDR2 ANQGSEA come from the germline V gene. This CDR3 is built from 15 residues. V lost 5 bases and J lost 6, with 23 bases in between. CDR3 sequence reads: CSVPGITGLWGEQYF. The CDR3, as DNA: TGCAGCGTTCCCGGGATAACAGGGTTGTGGGGCGAGCAGTACTTC.

The chain has TRBV5-4 and TRBJ2-1, with 7 positions matching TRBD1. V lost 4 bases and J lost 7; bases outside the gene matches: 5. CDR1 and CDR2 from the germline V gene are SGHNT and YYREEE (reference sequence). The CDR3 covers 13 residues. The CDR3 nucleotides are TGTGCCAGCAGCCAGGGACAGAGGAATGAGCAGTTCTTC. It yields the protein CASSQGQRNEQFF. Full variable domain (outside the CDR3, taken from reference TRBV5-4 and TRBJ2-1): ETGVTQSPTHLIKTRGQQVTLRCSSQSGHNTVSWYQQALGQGPQFIFQYYREEENGRGNFPPRFSGLQFPNYSSELNVNALELDDSALYLCASSQGQRNEQFFGPGTRLTVL.

This sequence joins TRBV4-2 and TRBJ2-5; D not certain. CDR1 is LGHNA and CDR2 is YNFKEQ in the germline V gene. Trimming pared 1 base from V and 5 bases from J, leaving 11 bases between. The CDR3 length is 14 residues. CDR3 residues: CASSQVMADETQYF. The CDR3 DNA reads TGTGCCAGCAGCCAAGTGATGGCGGATGAGACCCAGTACTTC.

CDR3 loop: CASSYAGRQQETQYF. The CDR3 DNA reads as TGTGCCAGCAGTTATGCAGGTAGACAACAAGAGACCCAGTACTTC. V gene TRBV6-6 combines with J gene TRBJ2-5; no definite D call. The CDR3 is made up of 15 amino acids. V dropped 3 bases and J dropped 2 bases, with 13 bases sitting between them. Germline loops: CDR1 MNHNY, CDR2 SVGAGI (reference sequence).